Each of the 16 T cell receptor beta chains below was sequenced from the same sample in a study of cytomegalovirus exposure and HLA in healthy donors. Primers for the PCR totalled 60 Vbeta and 13 Jbeta. Produced via immunoSEQ multiplex PCR; TCRdb's table is partial and in-frame only. The sample records under 200,000 clones, approximately 79% being singletons. Sequencing was carried out using PBMCs. The receptors derive from a woman aged 35 to 49 in good health and CMV-seronegative.

This chain connects TRBV5-4 to TRBJ2-1; D is possibly TRBD2 (5 bases). CDR3 length: 13 residues. Between the trimmed V and J ends, which lost 1 base and 12 bases, there was a span of 14 bases. The germline CDR1 and CDR2 sequences are SGHNT and YYREEE (reference sequence). CDR3 amino acids: CASSLRTDSGQFF. Here the CDR3 DNA reads TGTGCCAGCAGCTTGCGGACTGACTCTGGGCAGTTCTTC.

The rearrangement uses TRBV4-1 and TRBJ1-2; 10 bases map to TRBD1. Germline lookup yields CDR1 MGHRA and CDR2 YSYEKL. The CDR3 is made up of 15 amino acids. The V segment lost 3 bases and the J segment 5 bases; nucleotides outside the gene matches: 6. CDR3 loop: CASSQAGTGVYGYTF. The CDR3 coding sequence is TGCGCCAGCAGCCAGGCCGGGACAGGGGTTTATGGCTACACCTTC.

This clone was counted a single time. The chain joins TRBV6-1 to TRBJ2-7; perhaps TRBD1 as D (6 bases). This CDR3 has 15 residues. The V and J ends lost 7 bases and 1 base respectively, with 17 bases between them. Germline V CDR1 and CDR2: MNHNS, SASEGT. CDR3 protein: CASTPVGTPSYEQYF. CDR3 DNA sequence: TGTGCCAGCACGCCAGTCGGGACACCTTCCTACGAGCAGTACTTC.

This chain connects TRBV7-6 to TRBJ2-2, with 15 bases that match TRBD2. This CDR3 is built from 16 residues. Germline-derived CDR1 and CDR2 are SGHVS and FNYEAQ. V gave up 7 bases and J gave up 4 bases; unmatched junction bases: 4. CDR3 amino acids: CASNPGLAGGTGELFF. In DNA, the CDR3 is TGTGCCAGCAACCCGGGACTAGCGGGAGGCACCGGGGAGCTGTTTTTT.

This clone was recorded only once. The genes are TRBV6-5 and TRBJ1-1; tentative D call: TRBD1 (5 bases). Deletions cut 5 bases from V and 6 bases from J, with 7 bases between. The CDR3 has 11 residues. Germline CDR1 MNHEY, CDR2 SVGAGI. The CDR3 bases are TGTGCCAGCAGTCAGGGCCCTGAAGCTTTCTTT. Its protein product is CASSQGPEAFF.

The gene calls are TRBV7-9 and TRBJ2-7; D may be TRBD2 (6 bases). This CDR3 region has 14 residues. Germline CDR1 and CDR2: SEHNR and FQNEAQ (reference sequence). V lost 1 base to trimming and J lost 3 bases, with 10 bases between them. The CDR3 spells CASSLGLAFYEQYF. The CDR3 bases are TGTGCCAGCAGCTTAGGGCTAGCGTTCTACGAGCAGTACTTC.

The genes are TRBV5-1 and TRBJ2-3; TRBD2 agrees at 14 bases. V lost 2 bases and J lost 7; bases outside the gene matches: 3. Germline-derived CDR1 and CDR2 are SGHRS and YFSETQ. The CDR3 runs 15 residues. CDR3 in amino acids: CASSLGTSGSYTQYF. The CDR3 DNA reads TGCGCCAGCAGCTTAGGGACTAGCGGGAGCTATACGCAGTATTTT.

In DNA, the CDR3 is TGTGCCAGCAGCCTCCGGACAGGGCACACCGGGGAGCTGTTTTTT. It translates to CASSLRTGHTGELFF. V gene TRBV7-6 combines with J gene TRBJ2-2, with 8 bases lining up with TRBD1. Trimming at V came to 5 bases and at J to 3 bases, leaving 5 bases not matched to a gene. Germline V gene lookup returns CDR1 SGHVS and CDR2 FNYEAQ. The length of the CDR3 is 15 residues.

The CDR3 DNA follows: TGTGCCATCCTCGGGGAGGCAGGGTCGAACACTGAAGCTTTCTTT. It is translated as CAILGEAGSNTEAFF. The chain recombines TRBV10-3 with TRBJ1-1, with D perhaps TRBD1 (5 bases). The germline V gene has CDR1 ENHRY and CDR2 SYGVKD. V was pared by 8 bases and J by 1 base, with 17 bases between. This CDR3 is 15 amino acids long.

This clone was observed a handful of times. The chain carries TRBV5-1 and TRBJ1-4; 9 bases align to TRBD1. The V gene end was trimmed by 5 bases and the J gene end by 4 bases; junction bases not matched to a gene: 9. CDR1 SGHRS and CDR2 YFSETQ come from the germline V gene. The CDR3 has 16 residues. The CDR3 here is CASSFGTGKSNEKLFF. In DNA, the CDR3 is TGCGCCAGCAGTTTCGGGACAGGGAAAAGTAATGAAAAACTGTTTTTT.

V usage is TRBV19 and J usage is TRBJ1-5; perhaps TRBD1 as D (6 bases). Between the trimmed V and J ends, which lost 5 bases and 0 bases, there was a span of 17 bases. CDR3 length equals 17 residues. Germline V CDR1 and CDR2: LNHDA, SQIVND (reference sequence). CDR3: CASSGVQGPSSNQPQHF. The DNA for the CDR3 is TGTGCCAGTAGTGGGGTCCAGGGGCCTTCTAGCAATCAGCCCCAGCATTTT.

The chain is built from TRBV30 and TRBJ2-7; D call uncertain. This CDR3 spans 13 amino acids. The V end lost 0 bases, the J end lost 2 bases, and 8 bases lay between the germline ends. Germline CDR1 is GTSNPN and CDR2 is SVGIG (reference sequence). The chain's CDR3 is CAWSVAAPYEQYF. In nucleotides, the CDR3 is TGTGCCTGGAGTGTCGCGGCCCCCTACGAGCAGTACTTC.

The CDR3 DNA follows: TGCAGCATACGGACAGGGACCGTTTACGAGCAGTACTTC. Translation: CSIRTGTVYEQYF. The chain has TRBV29-1 and TRBJ2-5; 8 bases line up with TRBD1. The J call may be faulty, since TRBJ2-7 better matches the DNA end. The CDR3 length is 13 residues. Germline-derived CDR1 and CDR2 are SQVTM and ANQGSEA.

This clone was seen only once. CDR3 region: CASSPSGVHEQYF. The CDR3 coding sequence is TGTGCCAGCAGCCCTTCGGGGGTCCACGAGCAGTACTTC. V gene TRBV7-9 combines with J gene TRBJ2-7, with D tentatively TRBD2 (6 bases). The length of the CDR3 is 13 residues. Germline loops: CDR1 SEHNR, CDR2 FQNEAQ (reference sequence). The V gene lost 5 bases and the J gene lost 5 bases, with 13 bases spanning the gap.

This rearrangement joins TRBV9 to TRBJ2-7; 9 nucleotides agree with TRBD1. The CDR3 is 14 residues long. Trimming at V came to 4 bases and at J to 4 bases, leaving 6 bases not matched to a gene. Germline lookup yields CDR1 SGDLS and CDR2 YYNGEE. Here the CDR3 reads CASSLGQGTYEQYF. Written as DNA, the CDR3 is TGTGCCAGCAGCTTAGGACAGGGGACTTACGAGCAGTACTTC.

This chain uses TRBV5-1 with TRBJ2-3, with D hard to call. Germline V lookup: CDR1 SGHRS, CDR2 YFSETQ. This CDR3 contains 15 residues. Trimming shortened V by 3 bases and J by 1 base, and 12 bases separated the two germline ends. Written as DNA, the CDR3 is TGCGCCAGCAGCTCGTGGGCAGGCGGCACAGATACGCAGTATTTT. This gives the protein CASSSWAGGTDTQYF.